Described below is a single T cell receptor beta chain sequence and its context. Method: immunoSEQ multiplex PCR; TCRdb's copy keeps in-frame clones and lacks some. Of tens of thousands of clones in the sample, about 95% are singletons; the top ten hold roughly 0.033%. The data stem from a study of shared T cell receptors in the human thymus. V was pared by 1 base and J by 5 bases, with 15 bases between. Germline V CDR1 and CDR2: SGHKS, YYEKEE (reference sequence). This CDR3 spans 16 amino acids. Input material: thymocytes. The sequence derives from a human donor. This chain joins TRBV5-5 and TRBJ1-4, with TRBD1 as a possible D gene (5 bases). In DNA, the CDR3 is TGTGCCAGCAGCTTGAGGGTCAGGCAGGGAAATGAAAAACTGTTTTTT. Residues: CASSLRVRQGNEKLFF. Full variable domain (remainder filled in from reference TRBV5-5 and TRBJ1-4): DAGVTQSPTHLIKTRGQQVTLRCSPISGHKSVSWYQQVLGQGPQFIFQYYEKEERGRGNFPDRFSARQFPNYSSELNVNALLLGDSALYLCASSLRVRQGNEKLFFGSGTQLSVL.